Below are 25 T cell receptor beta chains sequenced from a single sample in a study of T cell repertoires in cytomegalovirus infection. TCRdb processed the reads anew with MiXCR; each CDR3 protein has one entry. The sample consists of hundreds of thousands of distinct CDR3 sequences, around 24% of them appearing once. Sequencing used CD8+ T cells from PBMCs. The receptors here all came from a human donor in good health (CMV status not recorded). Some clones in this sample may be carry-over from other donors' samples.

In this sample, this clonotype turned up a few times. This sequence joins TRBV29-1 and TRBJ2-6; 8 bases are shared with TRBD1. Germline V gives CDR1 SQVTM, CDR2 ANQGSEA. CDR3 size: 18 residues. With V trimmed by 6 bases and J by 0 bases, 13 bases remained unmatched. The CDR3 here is CSVISSGQGLSGANVLTF. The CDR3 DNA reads TGCAGCGTCATCTCGAGCGGACAGGGTCTCTCTGGGGCCAACGTCCTGACTTTC.

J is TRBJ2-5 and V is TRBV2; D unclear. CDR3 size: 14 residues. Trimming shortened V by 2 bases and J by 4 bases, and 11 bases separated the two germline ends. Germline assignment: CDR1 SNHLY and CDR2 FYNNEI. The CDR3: CASSEWPGPETQYF. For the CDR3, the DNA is TGTGCCAGCAGTGAATGGCCAGGACCAGAGACCCAGTACTTC.

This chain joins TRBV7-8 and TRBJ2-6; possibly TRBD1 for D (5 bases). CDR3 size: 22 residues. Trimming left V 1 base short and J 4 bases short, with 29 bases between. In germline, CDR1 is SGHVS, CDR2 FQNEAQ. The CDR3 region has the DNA TGTGCCAGCAGCTTAGAGTGGGGCAGGAATCTCACCCAAGGTCCCGGGGCCAACGTCCTGACTTTC. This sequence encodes CASSLEWGRNLTQGPGANVLTF.

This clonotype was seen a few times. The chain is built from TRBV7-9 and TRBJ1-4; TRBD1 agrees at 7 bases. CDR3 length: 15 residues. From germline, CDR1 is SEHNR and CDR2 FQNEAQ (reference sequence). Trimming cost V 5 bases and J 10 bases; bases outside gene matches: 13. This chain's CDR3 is CASSTRQGWDGKLFF. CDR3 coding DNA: TGTGCCAGCAGCACCCGACAGGGTTGGGATGGAAAACTGTTTTTT.

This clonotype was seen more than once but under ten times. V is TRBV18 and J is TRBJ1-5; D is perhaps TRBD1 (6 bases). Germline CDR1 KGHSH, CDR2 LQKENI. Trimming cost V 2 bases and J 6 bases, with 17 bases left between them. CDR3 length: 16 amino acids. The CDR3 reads CASSPSQGNGVQPQHF. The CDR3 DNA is TGTGCCAGCTCACCAAGCCAGGGGAATGGGGTTCAGCCCCAGCATTTT.

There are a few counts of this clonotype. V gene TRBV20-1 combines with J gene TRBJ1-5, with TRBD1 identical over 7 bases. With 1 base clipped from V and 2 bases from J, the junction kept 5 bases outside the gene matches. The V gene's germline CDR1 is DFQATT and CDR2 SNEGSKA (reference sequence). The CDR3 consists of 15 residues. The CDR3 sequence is CSARGDRVGNQPQHF. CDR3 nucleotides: TGCAGTGCTAGAGGAGACAGGGTGGGCAATCAGCCCCAGCATTTT.

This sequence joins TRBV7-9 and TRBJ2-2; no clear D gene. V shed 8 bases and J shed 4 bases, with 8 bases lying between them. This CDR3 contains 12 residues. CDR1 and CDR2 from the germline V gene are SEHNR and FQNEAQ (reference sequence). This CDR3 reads CASPDGTGELFF. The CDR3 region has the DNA TGTGCCAGCCCGGACGGCACCGGGGAGCTGTTTTTT.

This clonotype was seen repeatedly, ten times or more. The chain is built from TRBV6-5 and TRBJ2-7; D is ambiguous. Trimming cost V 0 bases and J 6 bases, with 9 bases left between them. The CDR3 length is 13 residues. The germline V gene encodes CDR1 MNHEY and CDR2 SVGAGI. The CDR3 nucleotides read TGTGCCAGCAGTTACTCGATCGTGCGCGAGCAGTACTTC. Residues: CASSYSIVREQYF.

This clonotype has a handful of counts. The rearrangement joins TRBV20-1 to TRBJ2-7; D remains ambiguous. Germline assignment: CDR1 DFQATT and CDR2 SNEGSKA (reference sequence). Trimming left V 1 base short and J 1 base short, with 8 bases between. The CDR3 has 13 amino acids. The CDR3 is CSARGLLSYEQYV. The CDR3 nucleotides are TGCAGTGCTAGAGGCCTTCTTTCCTACGAGCAGTACGTC.

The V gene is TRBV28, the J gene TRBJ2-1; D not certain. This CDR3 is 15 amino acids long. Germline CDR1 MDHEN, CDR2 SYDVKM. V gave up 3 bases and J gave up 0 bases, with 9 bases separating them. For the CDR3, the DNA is TGTGCCAGCAGTTTGCGGCGAAACTCCTACAATGAGCAGTTCTTC. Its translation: CASSLRRNSYNEQFF.

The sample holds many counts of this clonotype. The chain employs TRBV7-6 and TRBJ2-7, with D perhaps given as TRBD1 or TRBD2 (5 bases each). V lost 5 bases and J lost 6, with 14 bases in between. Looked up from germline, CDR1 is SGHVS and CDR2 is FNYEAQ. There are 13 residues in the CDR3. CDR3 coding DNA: TGTGCCAGCAGCGGGGGACCCCTGGGCGAGCAGTACTTC. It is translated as CASSGGPLGEQYF.

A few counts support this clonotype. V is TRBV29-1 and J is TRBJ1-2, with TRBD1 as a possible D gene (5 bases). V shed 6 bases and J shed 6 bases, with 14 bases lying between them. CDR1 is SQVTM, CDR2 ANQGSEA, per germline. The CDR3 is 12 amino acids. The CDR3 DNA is TGCAGCGTCCCCTCTTGGGGGGATGGCTACACCTTC. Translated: CSVPSWGDGYTF. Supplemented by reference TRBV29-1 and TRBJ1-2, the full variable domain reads SAVISQKPSRDICQRGTSLTIQCQVDSQVTMMFWYRQQPGQSLTLIATANQGSEATYESGFVIDKFPISRPNLTFSTLTVSNMSPEDSSIYLCSVPSWGDGYTFGSGTRLTVV.

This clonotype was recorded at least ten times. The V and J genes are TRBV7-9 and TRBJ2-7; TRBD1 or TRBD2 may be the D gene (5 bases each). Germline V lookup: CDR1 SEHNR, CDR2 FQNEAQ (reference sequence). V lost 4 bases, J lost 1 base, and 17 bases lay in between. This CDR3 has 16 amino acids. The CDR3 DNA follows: TGTGCCAGCAGCTGGCCGCTTCGGGACGGATCCTACGAGCAGTACTTC. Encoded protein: CASSWPLRDGSYEQYF.

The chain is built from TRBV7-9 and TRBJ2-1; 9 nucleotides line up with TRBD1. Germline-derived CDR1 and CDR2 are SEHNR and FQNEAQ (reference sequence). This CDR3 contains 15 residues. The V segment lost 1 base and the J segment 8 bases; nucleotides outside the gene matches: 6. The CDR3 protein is CASSLDPQGADEQFF. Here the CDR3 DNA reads TGTGCCAGCAGCTTAGATCCACAGGGGGCAGATGAGCAGTTCTTC.

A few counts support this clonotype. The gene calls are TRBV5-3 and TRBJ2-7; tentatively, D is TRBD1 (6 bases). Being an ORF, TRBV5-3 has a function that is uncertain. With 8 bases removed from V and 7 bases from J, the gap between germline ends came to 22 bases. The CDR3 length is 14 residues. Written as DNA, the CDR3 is TGTGCCAGCAGCGACCGGGACACCCCTTGGGAGCAGTACTTC. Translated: CASSDRDTPWEQYF.

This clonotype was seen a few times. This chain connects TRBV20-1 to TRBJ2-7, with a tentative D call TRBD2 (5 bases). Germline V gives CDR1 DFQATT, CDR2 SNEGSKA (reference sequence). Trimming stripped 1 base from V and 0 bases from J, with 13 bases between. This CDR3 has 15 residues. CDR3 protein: CSARGNGVPSYEQYF. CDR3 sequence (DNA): TGCAGTGCTAGAGGAAACGGGGTTCCCTCCTACGAGCAGTACTTC.

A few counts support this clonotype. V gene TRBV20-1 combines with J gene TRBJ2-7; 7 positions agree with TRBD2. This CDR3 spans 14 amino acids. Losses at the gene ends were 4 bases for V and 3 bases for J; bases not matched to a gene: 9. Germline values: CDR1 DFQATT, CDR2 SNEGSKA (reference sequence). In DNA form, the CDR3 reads TGCAGTGCTAACCACCTGACTAGCAACTACGAGCAGTACTTC. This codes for CSANHLTSNYEQYF.

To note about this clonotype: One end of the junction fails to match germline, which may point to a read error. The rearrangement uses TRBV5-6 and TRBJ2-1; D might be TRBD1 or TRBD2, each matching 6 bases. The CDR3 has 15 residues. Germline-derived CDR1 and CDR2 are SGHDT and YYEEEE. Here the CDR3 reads CASSAEGGPYNEQFF. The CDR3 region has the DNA TGTGCCAGCAGCGCCGAGGGGGGTCCCTATAATGAGCAGTTCTTC.

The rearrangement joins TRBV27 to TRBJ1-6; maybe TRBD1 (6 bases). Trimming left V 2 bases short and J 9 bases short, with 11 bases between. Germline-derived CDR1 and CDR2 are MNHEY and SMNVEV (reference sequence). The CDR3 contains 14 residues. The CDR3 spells CASSLSGTISPLHF. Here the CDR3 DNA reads TGTGCCAGCAGTTTAAGCGGGACAATTTCACCCCTCCACTTT.

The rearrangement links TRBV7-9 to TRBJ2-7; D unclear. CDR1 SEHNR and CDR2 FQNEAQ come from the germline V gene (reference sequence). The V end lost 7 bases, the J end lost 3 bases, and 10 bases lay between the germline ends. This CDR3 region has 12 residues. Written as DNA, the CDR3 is TGTGCCAGCACCAGGCGCGGCTACGAGCAGTACTTC. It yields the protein CASTRRGYEQYF.

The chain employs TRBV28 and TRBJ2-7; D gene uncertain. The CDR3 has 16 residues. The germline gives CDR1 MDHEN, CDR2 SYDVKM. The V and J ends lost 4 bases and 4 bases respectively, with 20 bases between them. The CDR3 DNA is TGTGCCAGCAGTTCTCCGAGACGAATATTTATGTACGAGCAGTACGTC. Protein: CASSSPRRIFMYEQYV.

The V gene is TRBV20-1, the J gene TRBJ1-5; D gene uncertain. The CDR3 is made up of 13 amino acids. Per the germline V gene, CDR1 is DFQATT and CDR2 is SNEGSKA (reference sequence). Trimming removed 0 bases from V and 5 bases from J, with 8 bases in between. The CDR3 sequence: CSARDGRYQPQHF. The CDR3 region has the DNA TGCAGTGCTAGAGATGGCCGCTATCAGCCCCAGCATTTT.

The DNA of the CDR3 is TGTGCCAGTAAATTAACAGGGGACCAGACTGAAGCTTTCTTT. Protein sequence: CASKLTGDQTEAFF. The V and J genes are TRBV19 and TRBJ1-1; TRBD1 aligns across 7 bases. The V segment lost 7 bases and the J segment 5 bases; nucleotides outside the gene matches: 10. This CDR3 has 14 amino acids. The V gene's germline CDR1 is LNHDA and CDR2 SQIVND (reference sequence).

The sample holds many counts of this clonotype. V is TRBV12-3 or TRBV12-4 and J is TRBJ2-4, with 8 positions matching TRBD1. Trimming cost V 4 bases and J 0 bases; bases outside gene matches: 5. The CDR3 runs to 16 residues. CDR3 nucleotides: TGTGCCAGCAGTTGGACAGGGCTTATAGCCAAAAACATTCAGTACTTC. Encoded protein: CASSWTGLIAKNIQYF.

The CDR3 here is CASSWRGALLDEQFF. The CDR3, as DNA: TGTGCCAGCAGCTGGCGGGGGGCTCTCCTTGATGAGCAGTTCTTC. This chain connects TRBV7-9 to TRBJ2-1; 8 positions match TRBD2. CDR1 is SEHNR and CDR2 is FQNEAQ in the germline V gene (reference sequence). Trimming cost V 4 bases and J 8 bases; bases outside gene matches: 10. The CDR3 has 15 amino acids.